The sequence of this T cell receptor (beta chain) was determined in a study of blood T cell repertoires in COVID-19. A single count supports this clone. Per the original data handling: Estimated nucleated cell counts came from reference gene primer amplification. The assay was immunoSEQ multiplex PCR, and TCRdb's table has in-frame clones only and misses some. The V and J calls and clone size were taken over from that table, and D and trimming were inferred from the DNA. The sample carries about 230,000 clones, around 90% recorded once. Germline V gene sequence: CDR1 MGHDK, CDR2 SYGVNS. Trimming stripped 8 bases from V and 4 bases from J, with 5 bases between. The CDR3 runs 11 residues.

Sequences were obtained from PBMCs or T cells enriched from blood (not recorded which). The TCR comes from a man aged 30 to 45 who had recovered from COVID-19. This chain links TRBV25-1 with TRBJ2-2; possible D gene TRBD2, 5 bases. In DNA, the CDR3 is TGTGCCAGCGGACTCACCGGGGAGCTGTTTTTT. It encodes CASGLTGELFF.